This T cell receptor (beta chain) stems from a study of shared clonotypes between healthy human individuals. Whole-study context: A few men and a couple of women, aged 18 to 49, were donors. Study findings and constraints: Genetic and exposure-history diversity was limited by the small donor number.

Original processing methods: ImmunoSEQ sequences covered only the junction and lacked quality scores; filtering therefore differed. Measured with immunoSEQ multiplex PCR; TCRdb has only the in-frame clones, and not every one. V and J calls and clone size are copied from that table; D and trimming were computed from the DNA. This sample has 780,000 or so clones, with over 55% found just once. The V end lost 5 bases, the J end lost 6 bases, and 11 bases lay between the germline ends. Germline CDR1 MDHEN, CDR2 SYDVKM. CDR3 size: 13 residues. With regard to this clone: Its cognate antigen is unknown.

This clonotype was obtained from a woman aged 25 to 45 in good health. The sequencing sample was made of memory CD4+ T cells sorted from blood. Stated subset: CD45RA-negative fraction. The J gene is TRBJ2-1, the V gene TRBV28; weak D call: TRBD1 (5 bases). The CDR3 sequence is CASSATVLNEQFF. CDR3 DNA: TGTGCCAGCAGTGCGACAGTTCTCAATGAGCAGTTCTTC.